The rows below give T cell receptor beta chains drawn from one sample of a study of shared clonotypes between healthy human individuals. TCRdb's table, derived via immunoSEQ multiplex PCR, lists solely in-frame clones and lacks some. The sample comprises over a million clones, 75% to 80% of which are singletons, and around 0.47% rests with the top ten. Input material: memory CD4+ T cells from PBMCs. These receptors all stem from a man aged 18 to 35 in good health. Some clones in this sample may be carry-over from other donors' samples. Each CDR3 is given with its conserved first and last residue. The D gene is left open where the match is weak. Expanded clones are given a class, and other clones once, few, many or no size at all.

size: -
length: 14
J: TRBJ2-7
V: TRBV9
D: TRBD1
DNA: TGTGCCAGCAGCCCGCAGACAGGGGGCTACGAGCAGTACTTC
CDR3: CASSPQTGGYEQYF

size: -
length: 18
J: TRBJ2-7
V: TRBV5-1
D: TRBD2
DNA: TGCGCCAGCAGCTGGGTGGTAGCGGGAGGTCCAAACTCCTACGAGCAGTACTTC
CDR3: CASSWVVAGGPNSYEQYF

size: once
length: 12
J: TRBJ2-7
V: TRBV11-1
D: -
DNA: TGTGCCAGCGGGGGGGCCCGGGGCGAGCAGTACTTC
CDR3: CASGGARGEQYF

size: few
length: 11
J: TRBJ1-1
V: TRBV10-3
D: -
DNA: TGTGCCACCCGACAGAACACTGAAGCTTTCTTT
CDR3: CATRQNTEAFF

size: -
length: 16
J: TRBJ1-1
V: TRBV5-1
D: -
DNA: TGCGCCAGCAGCTTGGCCGGGGCAGGGACCAACACTGAAGCTTTCTTT
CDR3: CASSLAGAGTNTEAFF

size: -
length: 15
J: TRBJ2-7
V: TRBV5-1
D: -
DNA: TGCGCCAGCAGGGCAACGGGACACAATTTCTACGAGCAGTACTTC
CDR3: CASRATGHNFYEQYF

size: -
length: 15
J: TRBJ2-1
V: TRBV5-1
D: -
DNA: TGCGCCAGCAGCTTGGATAGCGGACCCTACAATGAGCAGTTCTTC
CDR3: CASSLDSGPYNEQFF

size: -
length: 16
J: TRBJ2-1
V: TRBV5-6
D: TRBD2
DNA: TGTGCCAGCAGCTTGGGTAGCGGGGGGCCCTACAATGAGCAGTTCTTC
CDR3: CASSLGSGGPYNEQFF

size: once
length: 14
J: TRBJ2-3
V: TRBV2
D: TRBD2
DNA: TGTGCCAGTTCCCCGGGACTAGCGGCAGATACGCAGTATTTT
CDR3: CASSPGLAADTQYF

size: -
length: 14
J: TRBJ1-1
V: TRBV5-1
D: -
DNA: TGCGCCAGCAGCTTGGCTCCCCAGAGCAAAGAAGCTTTCTTT
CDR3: CASSLAPQSKEAFF